In its sample, the clone carrying this T cell receptor beta chain was seen many times. This specimen comes from a study of early T cells in non-severe SARS-CoV-2 infection. Individual cDNA molecules received unique molecular identifiers. TCRdb re-called the 5' RACE reads through MiXCR, storing one row per CDR3 protein. The sample records 66,000 or so distinct CDR3 sequences, 10% to 14% being singletons. Material: whole blood. The TCR comes from an adult who was a healthcare worker with PCR-confirmed SARS-CoV-2 infection or an uninfected control (not recorded which).

CDR3 bases: TGTGCCTGGAGTCGGCAGACCAATGAGCAGTTCTTC. It yields the protein CAWSRQTNEQFF. The V and J genes are TRBV30 and TRBJ2-1; D remains ambiguous. Trimming shortened V by 2 bases and J by 6 bases, and 8 bases separated the two germline ends. The CDR3 totals 12 residues. Germline V gives CDR1 GTSNPN, CDR2 SVGIG (reference sequence). Full variable domain (missing parts from reference TRBV30 and TRBJ2-1): SQTIHQWPATLVQPVGSPLSLECTVEGTSNPNLYWYRQAAGRGLQLLFYSVGIGQISSEVPQNLSASRPQDRQFILSSKKLLLSDSGFYLCAWSRQTNEQFFGPGTRLTVL.